This TCR beta chain was documented in a study of T cell responses to AZD1222 COVID-19 vaccine. Study results and limitations: Mostly white British, mostly female donors; authors suggested clonal diversity may be underestimated. The repertoires were collected only after the peak T cell response. Spike-specific TCR breadth rose after two AZD1222 doses, and depth rose as well. The study identified only six AZD1222 recipients as seropositive at baseline.

Here immunoSEQ multiplex PCR was the method, and the copy in TCRdb shows in-frame clones only, minus some. The sample shows over 150,000 clones, less than 90% of them seen only once. Comment on this clone: Its target is not known.

CDR3 length: 14 residues. V gave up 4 bases and J gave up 9 bases; unmatched junction bases: 9. Germline V gene lookup returns CDR1 SGHAT and CDR2 FQNNGV. The origin of this receptor is an adult in good health. This rearrangement joins TRBV11-2 to TRBJ1-3; TRBD1 aligns across 7 bases. The sample consisted of peripheral blood, taken on day 0 of MenACWY control vaccination. DNA for the CDR3: TGTGCCAGCAGCTCCTCCGACAGGGACACCACCATATATTTT. As protein: CASSSSDRDTTIYF.